The source of this TCR beta chain is a study of T cell changes during pregnancy in multiple sclerosis. Germline loops: CDR1 SNHLY, CDR2 FYNNEI. The CDR3 contains 14 residues. J gave up 1 base and V 6 bases, and 0 bases lay outside the gene matches. TCRdb's table, derived via immunoSEQ multiplex PCR, lists solely in-frame clones and lacks some. The data hold 35,000 to 50,000 clones, with around four fifths observed a single time. The sample in question was CD4+ T cells from peripheral blood mononuclear cells, obtained before pregnancy. The source is a female donor with multiple sclerosis, enrolled in a pregnancy study. The V call is TRBV2, the J call TRBJ2-6, with 7 bases identical to TRBD1. The CDR3, as DNA: TGTGCCAGCAGGACAGGGTCTGGGGCCAACGTCCTGACTTTC. Translating it yields CASRTGSGANVLTF.